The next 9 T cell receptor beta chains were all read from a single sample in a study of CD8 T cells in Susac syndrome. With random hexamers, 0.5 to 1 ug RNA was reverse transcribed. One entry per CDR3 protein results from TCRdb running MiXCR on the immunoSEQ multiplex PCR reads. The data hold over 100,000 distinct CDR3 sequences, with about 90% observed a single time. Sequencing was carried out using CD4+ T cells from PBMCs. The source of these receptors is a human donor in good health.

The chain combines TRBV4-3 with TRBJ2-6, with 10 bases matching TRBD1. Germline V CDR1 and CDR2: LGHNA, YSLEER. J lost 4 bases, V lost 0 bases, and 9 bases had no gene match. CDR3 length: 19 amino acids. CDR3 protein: CASSQDATGGAVGANVLTF. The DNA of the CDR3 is TGCGCCAGCAGCCAAGACGCGACAGGGGGCGCGGTAGGGGCCAACGTCCTGACTTTC.

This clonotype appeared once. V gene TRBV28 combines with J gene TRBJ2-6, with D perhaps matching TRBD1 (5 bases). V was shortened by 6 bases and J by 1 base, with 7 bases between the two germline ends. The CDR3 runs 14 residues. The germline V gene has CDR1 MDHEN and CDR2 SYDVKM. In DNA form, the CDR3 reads TGTGCCAGCAGGCAGGGATCTGGGGCCAACGTCCTGACTTTC. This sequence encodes CASRQGSGANVLTF.

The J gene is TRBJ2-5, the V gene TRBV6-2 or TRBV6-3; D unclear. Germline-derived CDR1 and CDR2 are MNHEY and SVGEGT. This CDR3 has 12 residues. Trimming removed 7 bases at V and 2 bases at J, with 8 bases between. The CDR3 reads CASMIGQETQYF. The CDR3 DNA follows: TGTGCCAGCATGATCGGTCAAGAGACCCAGTACTTC.

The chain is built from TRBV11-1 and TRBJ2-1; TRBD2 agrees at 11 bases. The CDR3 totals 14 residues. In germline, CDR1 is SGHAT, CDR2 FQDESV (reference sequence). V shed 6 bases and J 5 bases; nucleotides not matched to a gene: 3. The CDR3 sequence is CASRGTSGDNEQFF. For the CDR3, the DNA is TGTGCCAGCAGGGGGACTAGCGGCGACAATGAGCAGTTCTTC.

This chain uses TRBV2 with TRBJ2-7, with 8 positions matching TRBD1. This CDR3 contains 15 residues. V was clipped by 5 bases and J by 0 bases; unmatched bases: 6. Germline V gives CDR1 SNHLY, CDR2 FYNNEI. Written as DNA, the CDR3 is TGTGCCAGCAGTCAAAGGGACAGGAGCTCCTACGAGCAGTACTTC. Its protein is CASSQRDRSSYEQYF.

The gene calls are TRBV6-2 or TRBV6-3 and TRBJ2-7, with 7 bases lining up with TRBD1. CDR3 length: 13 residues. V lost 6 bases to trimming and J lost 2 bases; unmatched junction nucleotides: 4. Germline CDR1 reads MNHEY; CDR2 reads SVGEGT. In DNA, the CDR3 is TGTGCCAGCAGGCCGACAGGGACCTACGAGCAGTACTTC. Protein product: CASRPTGTYEQYF.

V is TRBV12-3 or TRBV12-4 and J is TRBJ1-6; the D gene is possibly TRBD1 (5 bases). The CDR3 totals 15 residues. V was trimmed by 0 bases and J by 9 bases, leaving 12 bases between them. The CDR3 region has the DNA TGTGCCAGCAGTTTAGCATCGGGGGGTAGTTCACCCCTCCACTTT. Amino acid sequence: CASSLASGGSSPLHF.

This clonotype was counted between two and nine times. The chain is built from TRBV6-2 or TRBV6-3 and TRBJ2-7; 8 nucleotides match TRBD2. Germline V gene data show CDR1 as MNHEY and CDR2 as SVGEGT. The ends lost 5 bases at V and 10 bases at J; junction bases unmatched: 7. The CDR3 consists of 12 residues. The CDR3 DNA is TGTGCCAGCAGTCGGGCGGGAGGTGAACAGTACTTC. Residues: CASSRAGGEQYF.

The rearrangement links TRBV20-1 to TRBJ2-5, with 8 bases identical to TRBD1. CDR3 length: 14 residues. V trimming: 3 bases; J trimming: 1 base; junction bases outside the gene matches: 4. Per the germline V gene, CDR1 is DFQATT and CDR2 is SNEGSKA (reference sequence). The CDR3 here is CSARGGTGQETQYF. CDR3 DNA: TGCAGTGCTAGGGGCGGGACAGGCCAAGAGACCCAGTACTTC.